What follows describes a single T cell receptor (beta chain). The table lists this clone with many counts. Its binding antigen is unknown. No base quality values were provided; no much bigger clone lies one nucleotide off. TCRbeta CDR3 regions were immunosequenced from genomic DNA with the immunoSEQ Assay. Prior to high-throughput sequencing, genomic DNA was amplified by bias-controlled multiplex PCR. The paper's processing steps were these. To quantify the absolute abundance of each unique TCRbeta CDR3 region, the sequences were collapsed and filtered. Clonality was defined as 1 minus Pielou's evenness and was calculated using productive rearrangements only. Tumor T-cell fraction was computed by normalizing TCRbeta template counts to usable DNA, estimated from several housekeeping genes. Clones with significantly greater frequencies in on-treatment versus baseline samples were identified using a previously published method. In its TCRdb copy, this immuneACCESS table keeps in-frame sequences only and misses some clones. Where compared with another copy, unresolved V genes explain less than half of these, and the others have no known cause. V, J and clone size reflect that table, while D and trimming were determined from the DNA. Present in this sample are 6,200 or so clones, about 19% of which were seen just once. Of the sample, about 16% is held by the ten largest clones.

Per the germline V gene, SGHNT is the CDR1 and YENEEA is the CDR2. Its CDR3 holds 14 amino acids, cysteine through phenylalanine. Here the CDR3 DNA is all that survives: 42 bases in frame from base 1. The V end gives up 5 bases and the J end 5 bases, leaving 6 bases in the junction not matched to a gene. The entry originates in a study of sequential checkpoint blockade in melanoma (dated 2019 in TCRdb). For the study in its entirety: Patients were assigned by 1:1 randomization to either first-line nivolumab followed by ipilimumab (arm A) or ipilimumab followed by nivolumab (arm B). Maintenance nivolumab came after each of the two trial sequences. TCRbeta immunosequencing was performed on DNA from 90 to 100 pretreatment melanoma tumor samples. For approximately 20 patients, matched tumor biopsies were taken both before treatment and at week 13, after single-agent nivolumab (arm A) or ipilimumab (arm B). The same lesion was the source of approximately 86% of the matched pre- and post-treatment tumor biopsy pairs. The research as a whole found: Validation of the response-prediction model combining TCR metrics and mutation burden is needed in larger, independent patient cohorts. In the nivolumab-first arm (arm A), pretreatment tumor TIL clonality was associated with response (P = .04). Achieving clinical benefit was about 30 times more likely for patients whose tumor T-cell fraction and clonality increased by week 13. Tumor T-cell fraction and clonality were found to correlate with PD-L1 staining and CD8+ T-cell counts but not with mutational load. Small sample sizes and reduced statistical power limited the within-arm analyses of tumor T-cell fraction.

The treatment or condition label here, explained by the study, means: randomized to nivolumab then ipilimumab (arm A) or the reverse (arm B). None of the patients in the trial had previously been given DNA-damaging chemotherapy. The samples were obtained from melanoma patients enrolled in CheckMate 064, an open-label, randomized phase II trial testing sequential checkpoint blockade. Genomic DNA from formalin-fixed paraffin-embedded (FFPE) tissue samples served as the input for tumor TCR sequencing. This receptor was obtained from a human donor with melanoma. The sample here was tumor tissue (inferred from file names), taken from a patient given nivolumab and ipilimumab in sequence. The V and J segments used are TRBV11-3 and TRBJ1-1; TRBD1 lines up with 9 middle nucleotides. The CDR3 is CASSADRGRTEAFF. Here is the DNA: TGTGCCAGCAGCGCGGACAGGGGACGGACTGAAGCTTTCTTT.